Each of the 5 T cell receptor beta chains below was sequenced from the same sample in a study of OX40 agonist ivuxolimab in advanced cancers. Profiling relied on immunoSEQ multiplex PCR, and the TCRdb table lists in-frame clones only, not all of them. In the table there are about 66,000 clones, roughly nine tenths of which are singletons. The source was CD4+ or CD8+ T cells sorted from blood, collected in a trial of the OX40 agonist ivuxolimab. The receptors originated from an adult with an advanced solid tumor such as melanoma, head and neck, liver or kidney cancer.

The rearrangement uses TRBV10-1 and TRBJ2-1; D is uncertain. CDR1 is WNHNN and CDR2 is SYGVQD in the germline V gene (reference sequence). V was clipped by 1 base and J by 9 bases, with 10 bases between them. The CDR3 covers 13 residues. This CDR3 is CASSELTHLEQFF. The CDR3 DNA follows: TGCGCCAGCAGTGAGTTGACCCATCTTGAGCAGTTCTTC.

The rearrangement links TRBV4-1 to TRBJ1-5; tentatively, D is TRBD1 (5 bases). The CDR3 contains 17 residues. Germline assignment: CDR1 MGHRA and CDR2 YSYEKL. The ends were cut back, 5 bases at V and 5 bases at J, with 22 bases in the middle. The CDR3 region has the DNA TGCGCCAGCAGCTCTCCGGGACGTTCACGATTTCATCAGCCCCAGCATTTT. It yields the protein CASSSPGRSRFHQPQHF.

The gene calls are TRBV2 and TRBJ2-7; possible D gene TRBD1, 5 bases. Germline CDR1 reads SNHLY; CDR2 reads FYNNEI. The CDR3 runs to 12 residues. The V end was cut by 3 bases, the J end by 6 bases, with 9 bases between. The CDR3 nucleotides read TGTGCCAGCAGTGAGGTTGGGGCCGAGCAGTACTTC. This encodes CASSEVGAEQYF.

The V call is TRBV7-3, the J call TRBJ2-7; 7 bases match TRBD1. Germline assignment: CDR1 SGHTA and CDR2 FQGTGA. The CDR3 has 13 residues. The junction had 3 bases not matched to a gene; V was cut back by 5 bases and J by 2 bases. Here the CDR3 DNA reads TGTGCCAGCAGCCGGGACAGCGCCTACGAGCAGTACTTC. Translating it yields CASSRDSAYEQYF.

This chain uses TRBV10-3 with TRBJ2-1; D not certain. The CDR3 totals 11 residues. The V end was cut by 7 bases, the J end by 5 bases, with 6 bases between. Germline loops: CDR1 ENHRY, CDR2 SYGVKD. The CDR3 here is CAITSNNEQFF. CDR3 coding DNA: TGTGCCATCACCTCGAACAATGAGCAGTTCTTC.